The clone carrying this TCR beta chain was detected a few times. Via MiXCR, TCRdb re-called the 5' RACE reads, giving one row per CDR3 protein. The profile shows 20,000 to 25,000 distinct CDR3 sequences, less than 5.5% of them singletons. These data are taken from a study of early T cells in non-severe SARS-CoV-2 infection. The CDR3 runs to 13 residues. Per germline, CDR1 DFQATT and CDR2 SNEGSKA (reference sequence). Trimming removed 1 base from V and 5 bases from J, with 9 bases in between. The chain recombines TRBV20-1 with TRBJ1-5, with D unclear. This sequence originates from an adult who was a healthcare worker with PCR-confirmed SARS-CoV-2 infection or an uninfected control (not recorded which). The specimen sequenced was whole blood. CDR3 coding DNA: TGCAGTGCTAGAGGGAGCAGAGATCAGCCCCAGCATTTT. Translated: CSARGSRDQPQHF.